Shown below are 25 T cell receptor beta chains from a single sample sequenced in a study of cytotoxic CD8 clonotypes in ibrutinib-treated CLL. Profiling relied on immunoSEQ multiplex PCR, and the TCRdb table lists in-frame clones only, not all of them. The repertoire holds nearly 25,000 clones, with over 65% as singletons. The source material was PBMCs, sampled after 12 months of ibrutinib treatment. These receptors all stem from a human donor with chronic lymphocytic leukemia.

CDR3 coding DNA: TGTGCCAGCAAGGGCGGGGCCGGCGGGGAGCAGTACTTC. Amino acid sequence: CASKGGAGGEQYF. The V and J genes are TRBV6-5 and TRBJ2-7; D is possibly TRBD2 (6 bases). Germline V gives CDR1 MNHEY, CDR2 SVGAGI. The CDR3 consists of 13 residues. V gave up 7 bases and J gave up 7 bases, with 17 bases separating them.

This rearrangement joins TRBV28 to TRBJ2-5, with 9 bases aligning to TRBD2. This CDR3 spans 17 amino acids. Germline V gives CDR1 MDHEN, CDR2 SYDVKM. J gave up 4 bases and V 5 bases, and 14 bases lay outside the gene matches. The CDR3 bases are TGTGCCAGCAGTCCATCAGCCGGGACTAGCCTACGAGAGACCCAGTACTTC. It specifies CASSPSAGTSLRETQYF. Full variable domain (missing parts from reference TRBV28 and TRBJ2-5): DVKVTQSSRYLVKRTGEKVFLECVQDMDHENMFWYRQDPGLGLRLIYFSYDVKMKEKGDIPEGYSVSREKKERFSLILESASTNQTSMYLCASSPSAGTSLRETQYFGPGTRLLVL.

There are a few counts of this clone. The rearrangement links TRBV11-3 to TRBJ2-7; D might be TRBD1 or TRBD2, each matching 5 bases. The CDR3 consists of 14 residues. Trimming removed 5 bases from V and 2 bases from J, with 13 bases in between. From germline, CDR1 is SGHNT and CDR2 YENEEA. CDR3 sequence reads: CASSQDSGPYEQYF. The CDR3 DNA follows: TGTGCCAGCAGCCAAGACTCGGGACCCTACGAGCAGTACTTC.

This clone has a handful of counts. The chain links TRBV7-3 to TRBJ2-7; possible D gene TRBD2, 6 bases. This CDR3 has 13 amino acids. V lost 5 bases to trimming and J lost 4 bases, with 12 bases between them. Germline V gene lookup returns CDR1 SGHTA and CDR2 FQGTGA. The CDR3 reads CASSLSGGYEQYF. CDR3 in DNA: TGTGCCAGCAGCCTTAGCGGCGGGTACGAGCAGTACTTC.

This chain uses TRBV4-3 with TRBJ2-1; 9 bases are shared with TRBD2. This CDR3 contains 16 residues. V lost 4 bases to trimming and J lost 8 bases; unmatched junction nucleotides: 12. Germline V lookup: CDR1 LGHNA, CDR2 YSLEER. The CDR3 DNA reads TGCGCCAGCAGCCGGCAGAAGCTAGCGGGGAAGCATGAGCAGTTCTTC. Its protein product is CASSRQKLAGKHEQFF.

This chain connects TRBV12-2 to TRBJ1-1. TRBV12-2 is an annotated pseudogene. This CDR3 is 15 amino acids long. The CDR3, as DNA: TGTGCAAGTCGCTTACCAGGACGGAGGAACACTGAAGCTTTCTTT. This sequence encodes CASRLPGRRNTEAFF.

The chain links TRBV11-2 to TRBJ2-2; D is ambiguous. Germline CDR1 is SGHAT and CDR2 is FQNNGV. CDR3 length: 12 residues. V was cut by 11 bases and J by 4 bases, with 11 bases left in between. The CDR3 here is CALRGFTGELFF. The CDR3, as DNA: TGTGCCCTTCGTGGGTTCACCGGGGAGCTGTTTTTT.

V usage is TRBV5-6 and J usage is TRBJ2-3; TRBD2 agrees at 7 bases. Germline CDR1 and CDR2: SGHDT and YYEEEE. The CDR3 is made up of 15 amino acids. V was clipped by 4 bases and J by 0 bases; unmatched bases: 5. The CDR3 DNA reads as TGTGCCAGCAGCCCCTGGGGGGGAAGCACAGATACGCAGTATTTT. It is translated as CASSPWGGSTDTQYF.

The chain carries TRBV27 and TRBJ1-2; a possible D gene is TRBD1 (6 bases). CDR3 length equals 12 residues. The germline V gene has CDR1 MNHEY and CDR2 SMNVEV (reference sequence). With 6 bases removed from V and 8 bases from J, the gap between germline ends came to 13 bases. CDR3 protein: CASRGGTLGYTF. CDR3 nucleotides: TGTGCCAGCAGGGGGGGGACACTCGGCTACACCTTC.

The genes are TRBV27 and TRBJ1-1, with 9 bases identical to TRBD1. This CDR3 is built from 15 residues. Germline CDR1 is MNHEY and CDR2 is SMNVEV (reference sequence). V was pared by 5 bases and J by 4 bases, with 8 bases of the junction left unmatched. CDR3 residues: CASSGERQGVTEAFF. The CDR3 coding sequence is TGTGCCAGCAGTGGGGAACGACAGGGGGTCACTGAAGCTTTCTTT.

V is TRBV19 and J is TRBJ1-2; D remains ambiguous. In germline, CDR1 is LNHDA, CDR2 SQIVND (reference sequence). The CDR3 sequence is 15 residues long. The V end lost 5 bases, the J end lost 7 bases, and 20 bases lay between the germline ends. CDR3 DNA: TGTGCCAGTAGTGAAACCGGGATCTCCAACGGTGGCTACACCTTC. It specifies CASSETGISNGGYTF.

In DNA, the CDR3 is TGTGCCAGCAGTTACTCGCGGGGGAGGGGTTACGAGCAGTACTTC. Encoded protein: CASSYSRGRGYEQYF. This rearrangement joins TRBV6-5 to TRBJ2-7, with 7 positions matching TRBD2. CDR3 size: 15 residues. With 0 bases clipped from V and 4 bases from J, the junction kept 6 bases outside the gene matches. The germline gives CDR1 MNHEY, CDR2 SVGAGI.

The chain links TRBV5-1 to TRBJ2-5; TRBD2 matches 10 bases. The CDR3 has 15 amino acids. V gave up 4 bases and J gave up 4 bases; unmatched junction bases: 7. The germline gives CDR1 SGHRS, CDR2 YFSETQ. CDR3 protein: CASSGSGGAGETQYF. DNA of the CDR3: TGCGCCAGCAGCGGCAGCGGGGGGGCTGGAGAGACCCAGTACTTC.

This sequence joins TRBV4-1 and TRBJ2-1; 9 bases agree with TRBD2. There are 16 residues in the CDR3. V lost 1 base and J lost 7; bases outside the gene matches: 8. Germline CDR1 reads MGHRA; CDR2 reads YSYEKL. CDR3 protein: CASSQGSGGPLNEQFF. CDR3 DNA sequence: TGCGCCAGCAGCCAAGGAAGCGGGGGGCCCTTGAATGAGCAGTTCTTC.

Here the CDR3 reads CASSRDRLGDGELFF. Here the CDR3 DNA reads TGCGCCAGCAGTCGCGACAGGTTAGGGGACGGGGAGCTGTTTTTT. This chain joins TRBV5-1 and TRBJ2-2; D is perhaps TRBD1 (6 bases). The CDR3 extends over 15 amino acids. The V gene's germline CDR1 is SGHRS and CDR2 YFSETQ. Trimming took 5 bases from V and 7 from J, leaving 18 bases between them.

The sample holds a few counts of this clone. The V gene is TRBV29-1, the J gene TRBJ2-3; D may be TRBD1 (7 bases). The CDR3 length is 16 residues. The V end was cut by 7 bases, the J end by 4 bases, with 24 bases between. The germline V gene has CDR1 SQVTM and CDR2 ANQGSEA. The DNA for the CDR3 is TGCAGCGCCGCGGGCTACAGGGGAGGACGGGCAGATACGCAGTATTTT. It encodes CSAAGYRGGRADTQYF.

This chain links TRBV7-9 with TRBJ2-2, with D possibly being TRBD1 or TRBD2 (5 bases each). V was pared by 8 bases and J by 6 bases, with 16 bases between. The CDR3 has 14 residues. Germline CDR1 reads SEHNR; CDR2 reads FQNEAQ (reference sequence). This chain's CDR3 is CASSPGSSAGELFF. The CDR3 bases are TGTGCCAGCTCGCCAGGGAGCAGCGCCGGGGAGCTGTTTTTT.

The chain recombines TRBV14 with TRBJ2-2; the D is unclear. V was clipped by 1 base and J by 4 bases, with 10 bases between them. Looked up from germline, CDR1 is SGHDN and CDR2 is FVKESK. The CDR3 is 15 amino acids. CDR3 DNA sequence: TGTGCCAGCAGCCAAGGTGCCCCGAGCACCGGGGAGCTGTTTTTT. This gives the protein CASSQGAPSTGELFF.

The chain employs TRBV7-9 and TRBJ2-5; D might be TRBD2 (5 bases). Per germline, CDR1 SEHNR and CDR2 FQNEAQ (reference sequence). Trimming took 6 bases from V and 5 from J, leaving 22 bases between them. CDR3 size: 16 residues. The CDR3 region has the DNA TGTGCCAGCAGTTACTCCGGGATCGGCACCGGGGAGACCCAGTACTTC. Its protein product is CASSYSGIGTGETQYF.

In its sample, this clone was seen once. The genes are TRBV28 and TRBJ2-7; D is perhaps TRBD1 (5 bases). V was pared by 4 bases and J by 2 bases, with 9 bases between. This CDR3 contains 13 residues. Germline loops: CDR1 MDHEN, CDR2 SYDVKM. The CDR3 DNA follows: TGTGCCAGCAGTTCCCGACAGCCCTACGAGCAGTACTTC. Translation gives CASSSRQPYEQYF.

This clone was detected only once. V usage is TRBV6-5 and J usage is TRBJ1-3; D possibly corresponds to TRBD1 (5 bases). Germline lookup yields CDR1 MNHEY and CDR2 SVGAGI. The germline V and J ends were trimmed by 8 bases and 1 base, with 9 bases remaining between them. The CDR3 contains 13 residues. For the CDR3, the DNA is TGTGCCAGCCGACCAGGGTCTGGAAACACCATATATTTT. This sequence encodes CASRPGSGNTIYF.

In its sample, this clone was seen many times. The chain combines TRBV7-9 with TRBJ2-2; D remains unclear. Trimming cost V 6 bases and J 7 bases, with 15 bases left between them. Germline CDR1 SEHNR, CDR2 FQNEAQ (reference sequence). The CDR3 contains 14 residues. The CDR3 here is CASRASSGHGELFF. DNA for the CDR3: TGTGCCAGCAGGGCGTCCTCCGGGCACGGGGAGCTGTTTTTT.

V is TRBV10-1 and J is TRBJ2-2; TRBD2 matches at 10 bases. The CDR3 length is 20 residues. With 0 bases clipped from V and 2 bases from J, the junction kept 12 bases outside the gene matches. CDR1 WNHNN and CDR2 SYGVQD come from the germline V gene (reference sequence). CDR3 region: CASSESSLAGVLSNTGELFF. CDR3 nucleotide sequence: TGCGCCAGCAGTGAGTCTTCTCTAGCGGGGGTTCTGTCTAACACCGGGGAGCTGTTTTTT.

This rearrangement joins TRBV7-2 to TRBJ2-2, with 11 bases fitting TRBD2. CDR3 length: 16 residues. Germline-derived CDR1 and CDR2 are SGHTA and FQGNSA. V trimming: 2 bases; J trimming: 1 base; junction bases outside the gene matches: 0. As DNA, the CDR3 is TGTGCCAGCAGCTTACTAGCGGGGGGGAACACCGGGGAGCTGTTTTTT. Residues: CASSLLAGGNTGELFF.

This clone was observed a handful of times. This sequence joins TRBV29-1 and TRBJ2-7; 7 bases match TRBD1. This CDR3 contains 13 residues. Per germline, CDR1 SQVTM and CDR2 ANQGSEA. With V trimmed by 1 base and J by 2 bases, 2 bases remained unmatched. CDR3: CSVEGTGTYEQYF. The CDR3 DNA sequence: TGCAGCGTTGAAGGGACAGGTACCTACGAGCAGTACTTC.